This TCR beta chain originates from a study of T cell responses to AZD1222 COVID-19 vaccine. General observations from the study: Only 5 or 6 individuals given AZD1222 were seropositive at baseline. Spike-specific TCR breadth and depth went up after people got two AZD1222 doses. Vaccine-associated CD4 TCRs ranged over spike, dominating at 160-218 and 743-854.

This clone was observed once. The antigen remains unidentified. Second-dose recipients at about 4 or about 12 weeks were treated as one pooled group. Sequencing was performed with immunoSEQ multiplex PCR; in TCRdb, only in-frame clones are kept and a portion is missing. The repertoire holds roughly 120,000 clones, with about 85% as singletons. Germline CDR1 MNHEY, CDR2 SVGAGI. Trimming stripped 0 bases from V and 2 bases from J, with 14 bases between. This CDR3 contains 16 residues. V and J are TRBV6-5 and TRBJ2-7, with D unclear. The sequenced sample was peripheral blood, obtained 28 days after the second AZD1222 dose. The source of this sequence is an adult who received the AZD1222 COVID-19 vaccine. The DNA of the CDR3 is TGTGCCAGCAGTTACTCGTTGAGCGTAGTTACCTACGAGCAGTACTTC. Amino acid sequence: CASSYSLSVVTYEQYF.